These T cell receptor beta chains were read from a single sample in a study of T cell responses to AZD1222 COVID-19 vaccine. Method: immunoSEQ multiplex PCR; TCRdb's copy keeps in-frame clones and lacks some. The repertoire has fewer than 110,000 clones, nearly 90% of them found once; the top ten carry around 5%. This material consisted of peripheral blood, taken 28 days after the second AZD1222 dose. The receptors here all came from an adult who received the AZD1222 COVID-19 vaccine. The conserved cysteine and the conserved F or W are not part of the CDR3 here. The order of the fields is V gene, J gene, CDR3 protein.

TRBV4-3	TRBJ2-7	ASSQDRGYEQY
TRBV19	TRBJ1-1	ASSNPGSMNTEAF
TRBV12-5	TRBJ2-1	ASGLWERGGDSYNEQF
TRBV6-2/TRBV6-3	TRBJ1-1	ASSKTYIGRNTEAF
TRBV7-9	TRBJ2-7	ASSPEGGTYEQY
TRBV7-9	TRBJ1-2	ASSSTANYGYT
TRBV6-4	TRBJ1-3	ASSVPETDLYHSGNTIY
TRBV11-2	TRBJ2-5	ASSPRGLETQY
TRBV2	TRBJ1-5	ASTGGDKVNQPQH
TRBV9	TRBJ2-7	ASSRDLNPSYEQY
TRBV27	TRBJ1-2	ASSLRWRGANYGYT
TRBV6-5	TRBJ1-2	ASSPFGGAGYGYT
TRBV19	TRBJ2-7	ASSTDTFSYEQY
TRBV27	TRBJ2-7	ASSPQGARAGQY
TRBV28	TRBJ1-2	ASSLGLSGGYGYT
TRBV9	TRBJ2-1	ASSQTWAASSYNEQF
TRBV28	TRBJ2-7	ASSFPSGGIYEQY
TRBV2	TRBJ1-1	ASSEDLTGRRNTEAF
TRBV19	TRBJ1-4	ASSTPSTEWNEKLF
TRBV11-2	TRBJ2-7	ASSLVVIQADHEQY
TRBV13	TRBJ1-1	ASSLLPRSPNTEAF
TRBV9	TRBJ2-7	ASSVGSSSSYEQY
TRBV4-2	TRBJ2-7	ASSQVSGRRFREQY
TRBV6-2/TRBV6-3	TRBJ1-1	ASSEDRGRMTEAF
TRBV20-1	TRBJ1-1	SAKQGAGAF
TRBV5-1	TRBJ2-7	ASSHGTGSYEQY
TRBV19	TRBJ2-7	ASSSTDSFDEQY
TRBV4-1	TRBJ1-1	ASSQSTGGFTEAF
TRBV7-2	TRBJ1-5	ASSRRDQPQH
TRBV2	TRBJ2-5	ASSPQETQY
TRBV7-6	TRBJ2-7	ASSAGTGYEQY
TRBV28	TRBJ2-1	ASSLVSPYNEQF
TRBV7-8	TRBJ2-1	ASSADRGRDEQF
TRBV6-5	TRBJ2-7	ASDQAQGGFVEQY
TRBV28	TRBJ2-3	ASSFDEGTDTQY
TRBV7-7	TRBJ2-7	ASSFDGFSYEQY
TRBV5-4	TRBJ1-5	ASSRGQGQPQH
TRBV4-3	TRBJ1-6	ASSQDYLGADDNSPLH
TRBV19	TRBJ2-7	ASSISGTTYEQY
TRBV28	TRBJ2-3	ASMGLAGYSTDTQY
TRBV28	TRBJ1-5	ASSLLGEGNQPQH
TRBV18	TRBJ1-2	ASSPAGGDYGYT
TRBV5-4	TRBJ2-1	ASSGGTSGGAGVSYNEQF
TRBV2	TRBJ2-1	ASSDALYNEQF
TRBV19	TRBJ2-2	ASSIYGGTGELF
TRBV28	TRBJ1-4	ASGTSGTGEKLF
TRBV10-3	TRBJ1-2	AITTGRSNYGYT
TRBV6-6	TRBJ1-6	ATRVEALGSPLH
TRBV4-2	TRBJ1-1	ASSQDGNPNTEAF
TRBV3-1/TRBV3-2	TRBJ2-1	ASSQNSYRVSSYNEQF
TRBV19	TRBJ1-2	ASKGPRAPANYGYT
TRBV27	TRBJ1-5	ASSLNPGGNNQPQH